The 5 T cell receptor beta chains presented below share a single source sample, sequenced in a study of blood T cells in healthy people across ages. Combining a sample-barcoded 5' primer with a J-beta primer mix, a second PCR ran for 7 to 11 cycles. TCRdb reprocessed the 5' RACE reads with MiXCR, giving one entry per CDR3 protein. The sample shows roughly 1.5 million distinct CDR3 sequences, roughly two fifths of them seen only once. Material for sequencing was blood. The receptors were sampled from a woman between 18 and 29 years old in good health.

There are many counts of this clonotype. The rearrangement uses TRBV5-1 and TRBJ2-2; D is uncertain. The V gene lost 4 bases and the J gene lost 5 bases, with 9 bases spanning the gap. The germline V gene has CDR1 SGHRS and CDR2 YFSETQ. The CDR3 totals 13 residues. CDR3 nucleotide sequence: TGCGCCAGCAGCACAACTCGGACCGGGGAGCTGTTTTTT. Translated: CASSTTRTGELFF.

This clonotype was found a few times. The chain's CDR3 is CSVKDRGYTDTQYF. CDR3 nucleotide sequence: TGCAGCGTGAAGGACAGGGGGTACACAGATACGCAGTATTTT. V is TRBV29-1 and J is TRBJ2-3; 10 bases agree with TRBD1. From germline, CDR1 is SQVTM and CDR2 ANQGSEA. The CDR3 has 14 amino acids. With 6 bases clipped from V and 2 bases from J, the junction kept 5 bases outside the gene matches.

V gene TRBV9 combines with J gene TRBJ2-1; maybe TRBD2 (7 bases). CDR3 length: 15 residues. Trimming took off 4 bases at V and 8 bases at J, with 19 bases between the two ends. From germline, CDR1 is SGDLS and CDR2 YYNGEE. In DNA form, the CDR3 reads TGTGCCAGCAGCCCTATTGGGGGGGGCACACATGAGCAGTTCTTC. Protein sequence: CASSPIGGGTHEQFF.

This clonotype was counted only a few times. The J gene is TRBJ1-1, the V gene TRBV11-2; D is undetermined. This CDR3 is 11 amino acids long. Trimming cost V 8 bases and J 12 bases, with 16 bases left between them. CDR1 and CDR2 from the germline V gene are SGHAT and FQNNGV. The CDR3 DNA reads as TGTGCCAGCCGTATGACCTGGGAACCTTTCTTT. It translates to CASRMTWEPFF.

The table lists this clonotype with a few counts. The rearrangement uses TRBV12-3 or TRBV12-4 and TRBJ2-3; TRBD2 agrees at 8 bases. This CDR3 region has 16 residues. The J segment lost 4 bases and the V segment lost 1 base, leaving 7 bases of the junction unmatched. CDR3 DNA sequence: TGTGCCAGCAGTTTAGGTCGGGGGGGGCCAGCAGATACGCAGTATTTT. Amino acids: CASSLGRGGPADTQYF.